The source of this T cell receptor beta chain is a study of control samples from healthy donors and cancer patients. This table comes from immunoSEQ multiplex PCR, and its TCRdb copy is limited to in-frame clones, with some not included. The table includes over 100,000 clones, about 90% detected once. The sequencing sample was made of blood. The clonotype comes from a woman under 30 in good health.

The CDR3 loop is CASSPRDLNSPLHF. In DNA, the CDR3 is TGTGCCAGCAGCCCCCGGGACTTGAACTCCCCCCTCCACTTT. The chain has TRBV6-6 and TRBJ1-6, with D perhaps TRBD1 (5 bases). The V and J ends lost 6 bases and 13 bases respectively, with 19 bases between them. From germline, CDR1 is MNHNY and CDR2 SVGAGI (reference sequence). CDR3 size: 14 residues.